This entry is about one T cell receptor (beta chain). This sample was included in a study of a mutant IDH1 vaccine in newly diagnosed glioma. Study context: Mean patient age was about 44 years; 62.5% were male and around 40% female.

The germline gives CDR1 LNHDA, CDR2 SQIVND (reference sequence). With 5 bases removed from V and 5 bases from J, the gap between germline ends came to 12 bases. This CDR3 spans 13 amino acids. Time point in this sample: baseline, week 1 (first vaccination visit). Described treatment: pre-vaccination baseline after standard-of-care therapy. The assay was immunoSEQ multiplex PCR, and TCRdb's table has in-frame clones only and misses some. The data contain 75,000 to 100,000 clones, over 70% of them singletons. Here the sequenced sample was PBMCs, taken from a glioma patient treated with radiotherapy, temozolomide or both. The sequence was obtained from a middle-aged man with glioma. Some clones in this sample may be carry-over from other donors' samples. The chain recombines TRBV19 with TRBJ1-1; TRBD1 is a possible D gene (5 bases). The CDR3 loop is CASSATGATEAFF. The CDR3 DNA reads TGTGCCAGTAGTGCCACAGGTGCAACTGAAGCTTTCTTT.